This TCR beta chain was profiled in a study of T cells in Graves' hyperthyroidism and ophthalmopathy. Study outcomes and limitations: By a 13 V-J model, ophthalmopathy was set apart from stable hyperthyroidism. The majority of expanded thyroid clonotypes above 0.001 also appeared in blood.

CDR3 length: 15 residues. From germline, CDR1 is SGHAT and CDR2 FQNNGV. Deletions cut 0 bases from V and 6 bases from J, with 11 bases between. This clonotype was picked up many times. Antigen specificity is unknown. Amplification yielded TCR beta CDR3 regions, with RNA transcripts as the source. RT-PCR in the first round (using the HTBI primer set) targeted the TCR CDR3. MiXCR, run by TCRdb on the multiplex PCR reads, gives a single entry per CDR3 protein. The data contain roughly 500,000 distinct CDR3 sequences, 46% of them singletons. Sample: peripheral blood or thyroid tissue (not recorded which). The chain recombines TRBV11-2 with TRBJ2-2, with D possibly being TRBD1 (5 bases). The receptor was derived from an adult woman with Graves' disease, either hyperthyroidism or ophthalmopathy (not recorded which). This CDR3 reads CASSLDPGLSGELFF. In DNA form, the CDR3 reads TGTGCCAGCAGCTTAGATCCAGGGTTGTCCGGGGAGCTGTTTTTT. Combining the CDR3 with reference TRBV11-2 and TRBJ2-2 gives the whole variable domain EAGVAQSPRYKIIEKRQSVAFWCNPISGHATLYWYQQILGQGPKLLIQFQNNGVVDDSQLPKDRFSAERLKGVDSTLKIQPAKLEDSAVYLCASSLDPGLSGELFFGEGSRLTVL.